The 21 T cell receptor beta chains given below trace back to one sample, sequenced in a study of technical replicates of blood from a few donors. The data were produced by immunoSEQ multiplex PCR, yet TCRdb's version contains in-frame clones alone and is incomplete. The sample carries approximately 78,000 clones, 80% to 95% recorded once. The sequencing sample was made of T cells isolated from PBMCs. These receptors originate from a human donor in good health.

The gene calls are TRBV5-8 and TRBJ2-7, with TRBD1 matching 7 bases. V gave up 3 bases and J gave up 1 base; unmatched junction bases: 7. The germline gives CDR1 SGHTS, CDR2 YDEGEE. This CDR3 has 15 amino acids. The DNA of the CDR3 is TGTGCCAGCAGCTCACCCGACAGGGATTCCTACGAGCAGTACTTC. This gives the protein CASSSPDRDSYEQYF.

This clone was counted once. V gene TRBV4-3 combines with J gene TRBJ2-3; 7 nucleotides line up with TRBD1. Germline-derived CDR1 and CDR2 are LGHNA and YSLEER. This CDR3 comprises 14 residues. V lost 5 bases and J lost 4; bases outside the gene matches: 6. For the CDR3, the DNA is TGCGCCAGCAGCTACCAAACAGGGGCAGATACGCAGTATTTT. Its translation is CASSYQTGADTQYF.

The genes are TRBV7-2 and TRBJ2-3; D perhaps matches TRBD1 (5 bases). Trimming left V 6 bases short and J 0 bases short, with 13 bases between. Germline values: CDR1 SGHTA, CDR2 FQGNSA. The length of the CDR3 is 15 residues. CDR3 sequence (DNA): TGTGCCAGCAGTTACAGGTCTCTTAGCACAGATACGCAGTATTTT. Amino acids: CASSYRSLSTDTQYF.

The chain uses TRBV19 and TRBJ1-3, with D possibly being TRBD1 (5 bases). There are 16 residues in the CDR3. V shed 3 bases and J shed 1 base, with 13 bases lying between them. Germline loops: CDR1 LNHDA, CDR2 SQIVND (reference sequence). CDR3 sequence reads: CASSMVGQGSGNTIYF. For the CDR3, the DNA is TGTGCCAGTAGTATGGTCGGCCAGGGTTCTGGAAACACCATATATTTT.

This chain links TRBV5-6 with TRBJ2-1, with TRBD2 matching 9 bases. In germline, CDR1 is SGHDT, CDR2 YYEEEE. V shed 2 bases and J 7 bases; nucleotides not matched to a gene: 1. The CDR3 spans 13 residues. CDR3 amino acids: CASSFLAGNEQFF. DNA of the CDR3: TGTGCCAGCAGCTTTCTAGCGGGGAATGAGCAGTTCTTC. The whole variable domain, remainder taken from reference TRBV5-6 and TRBJ2-1, is DAGVTQSPTHLIKTRGQQVTLRCSPKSGHDTVSWYQQALGQGPQFIFQYYEEEERQRGNFPDRFSGHQFPNYSSELNVNALLLGDSALYLCASSFLAGNEQFFGPGTRLTVL.

This clone was counted a single time. The chain combines TRBV2 with TRBJ1-1, with D perhaps matching TRBD1 (6 bases). Per the germline V gene, CDR1 is SNHLY and CDR2 is FYNNEI. The CDR3 has 15 amino acids. The V end was cut by 4 bases, the J end by 5 bases, with 17 bases between. The DNA for the CDR3 is TGTGCCAGCAGTGTGCAGGGGTGGGGGAAGACTGAAGCTTTCTTT. Protein sequence: CASSVQGWGKTEAFF.

Worth noting for this clone: The germline gene is not matched at one end of the junction; a read error may be the cause. This rearrangement joins TRBV19 to TRBJ1-1, with a possible D match to TRBD1 (6 bases). The germline V gene has CDR1 LNHDA and CDR2 SQIVND (reference sequence). This CDR3 region has 16 residues. The CDR3 DNA is TGCGCTTTAGGGGGTCAAAAAAGACACCCAGTCGCTGAAGCTTTCTTT. This sequence encodes CALGGQKRHPVAEAFF.

The chain uses TRBV7-2 and TRBJ2-5; D is undetermined. Deletions cut 1 base from V and 4 bases from J, with 13 bases between. Germline-derived CDR1 and CDR2 are SGHTA and FQGNSA. This CDR3 is 15 amino acids long. CDR3 sequence: CASSLVLASGETQYF. The CDR3 DNA is TGTGCCAGCAGCTTAGTACTTGCGTCAGGAGAGACCCAGTACTTC.

This chain connects TRBV5-4 to TRBJ2-2; no definite D call. The CDR3 consists of 15 residues. Per germline, CDR1 SGHNT and CDR2 YYREEE (reference sequence). The V gene lost 4 bases and the J gene lost 4 bases, with 14 bases spanning the gap. The CDR3 DNA is TGTGCCAGCAGCCCCCTGATCGGGTCCACCGGGGAGCTGTTTTTT. Translated: CASSPLIGSTGELFF.

This chain joins TRBV2 and TRBJ1-1; maybe TRBD1 (5 bases). V was shortened by 4 bases and J by 5 bases, with 17 bases between the two germline ends. Germline V lookup: CDR1 SNHLY, CDR2 FYNNEI. This CDR3 has 15 amino acids. The CDR3 reads CASSGGVRGGTEAFF. CDR3 in DNA: TGTGCCAGCAGTGGGGGGGTTAGGGGAGGGACTGAAGCTTTCTTT.

The chain is built from TRBV5-4 and TRBJ2-5; possible D gene TRBD1, 5 bases. Trimming took off 4 bases at V and 1 base at J, with 17 bases between the two ends. This CDR3 comprises 16 residues. Germline assignment: CDR1 SGHNT and CDR2 YYREEE (reference sequence). The CDR3, as DNA: TGTGCCAGCAGCCCCGTCAGGGCAGGCCGCCAAGAGACCCAGTACTTC. Protein product: CASSPVRAGRQETQYF.

This clone showed up just once. This CDR3 is CASSEAGLTYNEQFF. The CDR3 DNA reads as TGTGCCAGCAGTGAAGCGGGGCTAACCTACAATGAGCAGTTCTTC. The chain has TRBV7-2 and TRBJ2-1, with 7 bases matching TRBD2. CDR1 and CDR2 (germline): SGHTA, FQGNSA. The length of the CDR3 is 15 residues. With V trimmed by 6 bases and J by 2 bases, 7 bases remained unmatched.

This clone was observed once. The CDR3 sequence is CAISRLADSYEQYF. The CDR3 DNA reads TGTGCCATCAGCCGACTAGCGGACTCCTACGAGCAGTACTTC. The genes are TRBV10-3 and TRBJ2-7; 9 bases align to TRBD2. Germline loops: CDR1 ENHRY, CDR2 SYGVKD. The CDR3 consists of 14 residues. The ends lost 6 bases at V and 0 bases at J; junction bases unmatched: 3.

The CDR3 sequence is CARLNYGTSGSDEQFF. CDR3 in DNA: TGTGCCCGGTTAAATTATGGGACTAGCGGGAGCGATGAGCAGTTCTTC. The chain uses TRBV30 and TRBJ2-1; 14 nucleotides agree with TRBD2. Germline CDR1 and CDR2: GTSNPN and SVGIG (reference sequence). V shed 8 bases, J shed 8 bases, and the junction held 14 bases outside the gene matches. The length of the CDR3 is 16 residues.

The J gene is TRBJ2-3, the V gene TRBV15; TRBD2 aligns across 16 bases. Trimming cost V 5 bases and J 6 bases; bases outside gene matches: 2. This CDR3 is 15 amino acids long. Germline V gives CDR1 LNHNV, CDR2 YYDKDF (reference sequence). CDR3 nucleotides: TGTGCCACCAGCGGGACTAGCGGGAGGGGGGATACGCAGTATTTT. Translated: CATSGTSGRGDTQYF.

The rearrangement joins TRBV6-5 to TRBJ1-4, with 11 bases matching TRBD1. Germline CDR1 reads MNHEY; CDR2 reads SVGAGI. The CDR3 is 15 amino acids. The V segment lost 7 bases and the J segment 8 bases; nucleotides outside the gene matches: 9. In DNA form, the CDR3 reads TGTGCCAGCAAGGGGACAGGGGGGGTTAAGGAAAAACTGTTTTTT. Translated: CASKGTGGVKEKLFF.

Only one count was recorded for this clone. The chain carries TRBV28 and TRBJ1-4; weak D call: TRBD1 (5 bases). Trimming pared 3 bases from V and 6 bases from J, leaving 17 bases between. This CDR3 is 16 amino acids long. Germline-derived CDR1 and CDR2 are MDHEN and SYDVKM. The CDR3 sequence is CASSFKWDSNHEKLFF. For the CDR3, the DNA is TGTGCCAGCAGTTTTAAATGGGACTCCAACCATGAAAAACTGTTTTTT.

As concerns this clone: Sequence at one end of the junction differs from germline and may be a read error. The chain uses TRBV5-1 and TRBJ2-1, with D perhaps assigned TRBD1 or TRBD2 (6 bases each). The CDR3 runs to 15 residues. Germline V gives CDR1 SGHRS, CDR2 YFSETQ. CDR3 sequence (DNA): TGCGCCAGCAGTTTGGGAGGCTCGGACAGCAATGAGCAGTTCTTC. Protein product: CASSLGGSDSNEQFF.

As regards this clone: A junction boundary mismatches the germline segment, possibly from a read error. The CDR3 DNA reads as TGTGCCAGCAGCTTAAGCCGGGACAGGGTAATCTTC. Translated, it gives CASSLSRDRVIF. V usage is TRBV11-2 and J usage is TRBJ2-1, with 9 bases aligning to TRBD1. The CDR3 is 12 residues long. Germline CDR1 and CDR2: SGHAT and FQNNGV.

The chain recombines TRBV15 with TRBJ1-2; unclear D gene. The CDR3 totals 15 residues. CDR1 is LNHNV, CDR2 YYDKDF, per germline (reference sequence). V was cut by 0 bases and J by 3 bases, with 11 bases left in between. The CDR3 reads CATSRDLLADYGYTF. CDR3 DNA sequence: TGTGCCACCAGCAGAGATCTGCTAGCGGACTATGGCTACACCTTC.

In this sample, this clone turned up a few times. V gene TRBV28 combines with J gene TRBJ1-4, with 7 bases that match TRBD1. The CDR3 is 16 residues long. Unmatched junction bases numbered 10, after V lost 6 bases and J lost 3 bases. Germline CDR1 reads MDHEN; CDR2 reads SYDVKM. The CDR3 DNA reads TGTGCCAGCAGCTATCCTCCCGGGACAGCTAATGAAAAACTGTTTTTT. It yields the protein CASSYPPGTANEKLFF.